This T cell receptor (beta chain) was profiled in a study of control samples from healthy donors and cancer patients. The method was immunoSEQ multiplex PCR; TCRdb's version includes in-frame clones alone and lacks a portion of them. The sample shows around 90,000 clones, under 90% of them seen only once. The germline V and J ends were trimmed by 5 bases and 0 bases, with 11 bases remaining between them. This CDR3 contains 16 residues. Germline V gene lookup returns CDR1 SGHNT and CDR2 YENEEA. The receptor's source is a woman aged 35 to 49 in good health. The gene calls are TRBV11-3 and TRBJ2-6, with D tentatively TRBD1 (6 bases). The specimen was blood. The CDR3 nucleotides read TGTGCCAGCAGCCATGGACAGTTCTCTGGGGCCAACGTCCTGACTTTC. It yields the protein CASSHGQFSGANVLTF.